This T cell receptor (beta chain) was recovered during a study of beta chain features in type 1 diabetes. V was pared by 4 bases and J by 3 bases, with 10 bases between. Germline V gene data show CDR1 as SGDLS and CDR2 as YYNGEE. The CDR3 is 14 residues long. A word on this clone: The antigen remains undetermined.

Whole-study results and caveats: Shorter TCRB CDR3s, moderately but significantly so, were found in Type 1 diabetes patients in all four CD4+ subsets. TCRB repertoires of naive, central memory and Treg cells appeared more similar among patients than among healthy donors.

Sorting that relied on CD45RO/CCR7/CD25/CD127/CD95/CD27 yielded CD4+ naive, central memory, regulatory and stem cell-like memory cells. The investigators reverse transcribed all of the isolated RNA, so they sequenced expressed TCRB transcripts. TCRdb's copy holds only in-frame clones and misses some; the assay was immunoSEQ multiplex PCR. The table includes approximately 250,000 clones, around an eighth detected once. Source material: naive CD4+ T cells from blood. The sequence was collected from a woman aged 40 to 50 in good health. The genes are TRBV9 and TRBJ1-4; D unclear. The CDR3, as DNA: TGTGCCAGCAGCATTCCGGGATCTAATGAAAAACTGTTTTTT. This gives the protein CASSIPGSNEKLFF.